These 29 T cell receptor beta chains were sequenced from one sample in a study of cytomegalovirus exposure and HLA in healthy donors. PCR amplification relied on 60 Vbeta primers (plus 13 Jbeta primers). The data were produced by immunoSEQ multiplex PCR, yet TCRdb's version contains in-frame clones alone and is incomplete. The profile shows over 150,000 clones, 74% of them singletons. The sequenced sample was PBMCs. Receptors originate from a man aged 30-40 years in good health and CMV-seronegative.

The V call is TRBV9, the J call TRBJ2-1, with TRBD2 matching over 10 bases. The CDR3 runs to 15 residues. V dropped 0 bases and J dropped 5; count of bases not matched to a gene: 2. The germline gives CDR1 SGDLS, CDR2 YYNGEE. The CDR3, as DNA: TGTGCCAGCAGCGTAGATGGACTAGCGGACAATGAGCAGTTCTTC. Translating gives CASSVDGLADNEQFF.

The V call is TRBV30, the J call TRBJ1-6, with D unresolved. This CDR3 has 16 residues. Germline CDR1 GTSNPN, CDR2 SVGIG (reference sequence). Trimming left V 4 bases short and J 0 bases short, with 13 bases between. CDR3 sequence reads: CAWTVAIRSYNSPLHF. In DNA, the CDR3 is TGTGCCTGGACTGTGGCAATACGCTCCTATAATTCACCCCTCCACTTT.

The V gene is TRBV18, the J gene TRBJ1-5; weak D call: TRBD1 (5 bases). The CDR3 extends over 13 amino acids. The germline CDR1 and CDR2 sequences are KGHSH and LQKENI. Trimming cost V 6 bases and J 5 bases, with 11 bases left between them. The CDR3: CASSPGGDQPQHF. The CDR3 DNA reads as TGTGCCAGCTCCCCCGGAGGGGATCAGCCCCAGCATTTT.

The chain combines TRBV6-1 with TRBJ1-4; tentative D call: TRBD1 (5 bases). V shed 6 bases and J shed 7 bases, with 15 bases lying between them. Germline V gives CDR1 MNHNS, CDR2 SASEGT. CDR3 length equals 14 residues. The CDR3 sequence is CASSRRGEGEKLFF. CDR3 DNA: TGTGCCAGCAGCAGGAGGGGAGAAGGTGAAAAACTGTTTTTT.

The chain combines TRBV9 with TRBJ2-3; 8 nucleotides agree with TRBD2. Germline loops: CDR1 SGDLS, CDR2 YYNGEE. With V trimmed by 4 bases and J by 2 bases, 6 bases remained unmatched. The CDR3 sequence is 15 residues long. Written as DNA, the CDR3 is TGTGCCAGCAGCTCTAGCGGGTTCGACACAGATACGCAGTATTTT. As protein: CASSSSGFDTDTQYF. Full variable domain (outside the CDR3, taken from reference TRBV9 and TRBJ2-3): DSGVTQTPKHLITATGQRVTLRCSPRSGDLSVYWYQQSLDQGLQFLIQYYNGEERAKGNILERFSAQQFPDLHSELNLSSLELGDSALYFCASSSSGFDTDTQYFGPGTRLTVL.

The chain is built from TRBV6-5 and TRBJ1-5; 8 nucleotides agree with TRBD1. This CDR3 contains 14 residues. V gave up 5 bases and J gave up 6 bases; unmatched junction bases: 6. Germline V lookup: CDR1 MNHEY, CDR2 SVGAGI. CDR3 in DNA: TGTGCCAGCAGTACACAGGGGGGAGGTCAGCCCCAGCATTTT. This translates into CASSTQGGGQPQHF.

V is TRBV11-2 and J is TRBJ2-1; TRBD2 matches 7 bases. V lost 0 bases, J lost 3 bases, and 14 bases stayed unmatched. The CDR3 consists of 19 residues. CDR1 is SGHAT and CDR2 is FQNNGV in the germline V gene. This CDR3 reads CASSLDLQESGAVYNEQFF. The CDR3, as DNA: TGTGCCAGCAGCTTAGATCTGCAAGAAAGCGGGGCAGTCTACAATGAGCAGTTCTTC.

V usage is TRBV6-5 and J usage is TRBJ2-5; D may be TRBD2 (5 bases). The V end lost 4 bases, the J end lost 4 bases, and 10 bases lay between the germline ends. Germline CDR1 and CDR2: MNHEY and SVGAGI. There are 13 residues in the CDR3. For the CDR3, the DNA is TGTGCCAGCAGTTTAACGGGGAGAGAGACCCAGTACTTC. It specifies CASSLTGRETQYF.

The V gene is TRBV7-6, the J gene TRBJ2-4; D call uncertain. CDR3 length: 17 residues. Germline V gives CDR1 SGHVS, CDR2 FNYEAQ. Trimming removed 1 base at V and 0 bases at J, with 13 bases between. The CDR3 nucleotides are TGTGCCAGCAGCTTAGTTTCGAGGCCATTAGCCAAAAACATTCAGTACTTC. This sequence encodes CASSLVSRPLAKNIQYF.

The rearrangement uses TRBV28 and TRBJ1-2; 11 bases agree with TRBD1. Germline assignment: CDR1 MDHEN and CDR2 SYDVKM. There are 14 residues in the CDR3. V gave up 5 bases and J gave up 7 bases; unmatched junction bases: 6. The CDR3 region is CASSPRTGGPGYTF. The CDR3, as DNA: TGTGCCAGCAGTCCGAGGACAGGGGGCCCTGGCTACACCTTC.

CDR3 sequence: CASSLSGRGGCEQYF. Here the CDR3 DNA reads TGTGCCAGCAGTTTATCGGGAAGGGGAGGGTGCGAGCAGTACTTC. This chain links TRBV27 with TRBJ2-7; TRBD2 agrees at 7 bases. The CDR3 contains 15 residues. J gave up 6 bases and V 0 bases, and 8 bases lay outside the gene matches. The V gene's germline CDR1 is MNHEY and CDR2 SMNVEV (reference sequence).

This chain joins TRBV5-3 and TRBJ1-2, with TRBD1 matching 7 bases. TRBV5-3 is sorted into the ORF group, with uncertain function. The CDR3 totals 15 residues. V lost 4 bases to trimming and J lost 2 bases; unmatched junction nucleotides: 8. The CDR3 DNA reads TGTGCCAGAAGCCCGCAGGGGGAAAAGAACTATGGCTACACCTTC. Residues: CARSPQGEKNYGYTF.

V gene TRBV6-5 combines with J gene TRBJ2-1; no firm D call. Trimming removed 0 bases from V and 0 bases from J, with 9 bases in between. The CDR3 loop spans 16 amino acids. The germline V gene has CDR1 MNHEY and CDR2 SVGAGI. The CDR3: CASSYSTRPSYNEQFF. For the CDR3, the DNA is TGTGCCAGCAGTTACTCGACGCGGCCCTCCTACAATGAGCAGTTCTTC.

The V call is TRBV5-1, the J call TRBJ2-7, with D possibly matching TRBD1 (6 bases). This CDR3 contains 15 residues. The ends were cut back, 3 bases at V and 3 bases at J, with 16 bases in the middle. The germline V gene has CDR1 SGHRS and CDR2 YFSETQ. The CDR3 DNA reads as TGCGCCAGCAGCTCCAGCCTGGGACACGGCTACGAGCAGTACTTC. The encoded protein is CASSSSLGHGYEQYF.

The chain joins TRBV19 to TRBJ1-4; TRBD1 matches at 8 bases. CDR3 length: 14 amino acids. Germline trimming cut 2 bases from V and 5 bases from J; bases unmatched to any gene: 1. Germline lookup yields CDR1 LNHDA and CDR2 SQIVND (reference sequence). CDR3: CASSIQGANEKLFF. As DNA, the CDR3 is TGTGCCAGTAGTATACAGGGGGCGAATGAAAAACTGTTTTTT.

The CDR3 DNA follows: TGTGCCAGCAGCCAAGATTTCGAGGTCAGCAATCAGCCCCAGCATTTT. This encodes CASSQDFEVSNQPQHF. The chain joins TRBV4-2 to TRBJ1-5; D remains ambiguous. The V end lost 0 bases, the J end lost 1 base, and 10 bases lay between the germline ends. This CDR3 comprises 16 residues. The germline CDR1 and CDR2 sequences are LGHNA and YNFKEQ.

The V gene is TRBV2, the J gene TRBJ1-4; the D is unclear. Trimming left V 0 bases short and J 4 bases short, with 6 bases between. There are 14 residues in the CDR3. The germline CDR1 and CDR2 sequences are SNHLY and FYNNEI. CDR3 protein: CASSEAARNEKLFF. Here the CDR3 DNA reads TGTGCCAGCAGTGAAGCGGCCCGTAATGAAAAACTGTTTTTT.

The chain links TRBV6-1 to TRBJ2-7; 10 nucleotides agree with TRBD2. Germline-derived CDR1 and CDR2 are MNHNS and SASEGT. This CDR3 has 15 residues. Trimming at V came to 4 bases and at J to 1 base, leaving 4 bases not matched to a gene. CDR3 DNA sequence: TGTGCCAGCAGTGCTCCGGGACTAGCGTCCTACGAGCAGTACTTC. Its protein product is CASSAPGLASYEQYF.

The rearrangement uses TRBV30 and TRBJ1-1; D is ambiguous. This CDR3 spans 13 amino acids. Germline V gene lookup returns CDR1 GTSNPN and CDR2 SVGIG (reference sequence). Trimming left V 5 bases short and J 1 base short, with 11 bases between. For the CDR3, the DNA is TGTGCCTGGGCTAGGCATTCGAACACTGAAGCTTTCTTT. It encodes CAWARHSNTEAFF.

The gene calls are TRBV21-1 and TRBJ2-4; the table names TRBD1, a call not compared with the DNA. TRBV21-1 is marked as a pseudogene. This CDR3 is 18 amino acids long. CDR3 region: CASSKIRDDGTGKNIQYF. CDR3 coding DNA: TGTGCCAGCAGCAAAATAAGAGACGACGGGACAGGGAAAAACATTCAGTACTTC.

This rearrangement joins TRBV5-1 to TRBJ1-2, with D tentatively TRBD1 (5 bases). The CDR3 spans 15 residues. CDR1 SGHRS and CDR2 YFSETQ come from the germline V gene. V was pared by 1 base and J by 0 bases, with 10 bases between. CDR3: CASSLTGGSNYGYTF. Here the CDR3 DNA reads TGCGCCAGCAGCTTGACGGGGGGTTCTAACTATGGCTACACCTTC.

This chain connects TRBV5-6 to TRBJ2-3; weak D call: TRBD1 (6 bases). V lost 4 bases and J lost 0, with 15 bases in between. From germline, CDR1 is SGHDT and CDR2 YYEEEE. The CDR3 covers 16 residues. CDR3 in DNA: TGTGCCAGCAGCCAAGGGACACCTAGTAGCACAGATACGCAGTATTTT. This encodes CASSQGTPSSTDTQYF.

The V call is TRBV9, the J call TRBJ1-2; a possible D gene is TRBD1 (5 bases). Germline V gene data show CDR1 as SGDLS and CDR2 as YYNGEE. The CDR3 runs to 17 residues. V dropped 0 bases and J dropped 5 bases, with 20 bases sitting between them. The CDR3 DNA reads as TGTGCCAGCAGCGTAGATAAGGGGAATCTGGTCTATTATGGCTACACCTTC. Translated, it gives CASSVDKGNLVYYGYTF.

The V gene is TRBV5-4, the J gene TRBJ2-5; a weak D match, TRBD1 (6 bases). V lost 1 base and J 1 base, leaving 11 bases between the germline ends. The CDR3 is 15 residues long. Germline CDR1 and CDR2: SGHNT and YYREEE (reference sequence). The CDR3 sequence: CASSLLQGTQETQYF. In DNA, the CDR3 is TGTGCCAGCAGCTTGTTGCAGGGGACCCAAGAGACCCAGTACTTC.

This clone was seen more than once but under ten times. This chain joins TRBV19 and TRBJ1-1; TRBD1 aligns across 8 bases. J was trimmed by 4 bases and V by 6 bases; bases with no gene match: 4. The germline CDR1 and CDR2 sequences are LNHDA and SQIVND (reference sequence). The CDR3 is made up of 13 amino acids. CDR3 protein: CASRRQGSTEAFF. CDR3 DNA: TGTGCCAGTAGGCGACAGGGGAGCACTGAAGCTTTCTTT.

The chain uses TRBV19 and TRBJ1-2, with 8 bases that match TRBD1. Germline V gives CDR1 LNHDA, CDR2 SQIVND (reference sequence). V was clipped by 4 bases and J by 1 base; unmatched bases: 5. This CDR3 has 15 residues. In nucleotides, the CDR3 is TGTGCCAGTAGTACCGGACAGGGCCTTAACTATGGCTACACCTTC. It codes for CASSTGQGLNYGYTF.

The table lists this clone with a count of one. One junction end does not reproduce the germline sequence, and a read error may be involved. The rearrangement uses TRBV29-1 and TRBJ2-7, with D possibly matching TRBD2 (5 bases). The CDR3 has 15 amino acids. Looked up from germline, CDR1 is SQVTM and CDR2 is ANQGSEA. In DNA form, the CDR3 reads TGCAGCGTAGAAGACGGGGAACCCGATTCCTACGAGCAGTACTTC. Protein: CSVEDGEPDSYEQYF.

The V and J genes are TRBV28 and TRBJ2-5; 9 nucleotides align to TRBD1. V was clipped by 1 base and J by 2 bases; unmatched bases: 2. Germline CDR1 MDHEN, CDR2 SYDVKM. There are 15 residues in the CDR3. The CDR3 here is CASSLLDRGQETQYF. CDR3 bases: TGTGCCAGCAGTTTATTGGACAGGGGACAAGAGACCCAGTACTTC.

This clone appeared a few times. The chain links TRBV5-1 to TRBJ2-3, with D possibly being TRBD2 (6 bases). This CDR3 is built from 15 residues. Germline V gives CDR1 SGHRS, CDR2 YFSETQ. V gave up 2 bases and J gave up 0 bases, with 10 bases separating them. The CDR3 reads CASSLTGDSTDTQYF. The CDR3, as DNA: TGCGCCAGCAGCTTAACGGGAGACAGCACAGATACGCAGTATTTT.